The text below deals with one TCR beta chain. The antigen remains undetermined. UMI-labeled TRB cDNA libraries were prepared by 5' RACE. After re-calling the 5' RACE reads, TCRdb lists one entry per CDR3 protein, DNA absent. This sample's table reports tens of thousands of distinct CDR3 sequences. This sample was included in a study of CXCR3-negative and CXCR3-positive naive CD8 T cells. Study-level information: Every library held about 1.5 +/- 0.3 million TRB reads, and the total came to around 150 million.

Study results and caveats: Cryopreservation partially lowered CXCR3 expression, so most assays used fresh PBMCs. TRBV-TRBJ usage was similar across naive CXCR3 subsets but distinct in memory cells. Comparison of naive subsets found surface CD5 to be comparable, and TCR strength was inferred on the basis of TRB CDR3 properties.

From germline, CDR1 is SEHNR and CDR2 FQNEAQ (reference sequence). The CDR3 is 17 residues long. This TCR derives from a human donor in good health. Some clones in this sample may be carry-over from other donors' samples. The chain links TRBV7-9 to TRBJ2-2; TCRdb indicates TRBD1, and absent DNA this call remains unverified. The sequenced sample was naive CXCR3- CD8+ T cells from blood. Subset here: CD45RO-CCR7+CD27+CD95- naive CD8+ T cells lacking CXCR3 (TNR3-). CDR3 sequence reads: CASSPRRQGAGTGELFF. The variable domain in full, with the rest retrieved from reference TRBV7-9 and TRBJ2-2, is DTGVSQNPRHKITKRGQNVTFRCDPISEHNRLYWYRQTLGQGPEFLTYFQNEAQLEKSRLLSDRFSAERPKGSFSTLEIQRTEQGDSAMYLCASSPRRQGAGTGELFFGEGSRLTVL.